Listed below are T cell receptor beta chains from one sample, sequenced in a study of OX40 agonist ivuxolimab in advanced cancers. Repertoires were generated with immunoSEQ multiplex PCR, while TCRdb's copy carries only in-frame clones and drops some. The table records 45,000 to 60,000 clones, roughly nine tenths of them present only once. The input for sequencing was CD4+ or CD8+ T cells sorted from blood, taken in a trial of the OX40 agonist ivuxolimab. All receptors come from an adult with an advanced solid tumor such as melanoma, head and neck, liver or kidney cancer. Each CDR3 is given with its conserved first and last residue. The D gene is left open where the match is weak. The size of a clone is reported for some rows only, either as once, few or many, or as a class for expanded clones.

CASSNRDRGPNYGYTF	TGTGCCAGCAGCAACCGGGACAGGGGGCCTAACTATGGCTACACCTTC	NA	TRBD1	TRBV5-4	TRBJ1-2
CASTQGIDTEAFF	TGTGCCAGCACACAGGGTATCGACACTGAAGCTTTCTTT	NA	NA	TRBV5-5	TRBJ1-1
CASSLAGGNTEAFF	TGTGCCAGCAGCTTGGCAGGGGGGAACACTGAAGCTTTCTTT	NA	TRBD1	TRBV5-6	TRBJ1-1
CASSLVQALRTTNTGELFF	TGTGCCAGCAGCTTAGTTCAGGCGTTGCGGACTACGAACACCGGGGAGCTGTTTTTT	NA	NA	TRBV7-2	TRBJ2-2
CSIAGGNEQFF	TGCAGCATAGCGGGAGGGAATGAGCAGTTCTTC	NA	TRBD2	TRBV29-1	TRBJ2-1
CASSLVSTGELFF	TGTGCCAGCAGCTTAGTTAGCACCGGGGAGCTGTTTTTT	NA	NA	TRBV7-2	TRBJ2-2
CASSRWTGPDTQYF	TGTGCCAGCAGTAGATGGACAGGGCCAGATACGCAGTATTTT	NA	TRBD1	TRBV7-6	TRBJ2-3
CASSGGDRSYEQYF	TGTGCCAGTAGTGGGGGGGACCGATCCTACGAGCAGTACTTC	once	TRBD2	TRBV19	TRBJ2-7
CASSVSGSMANEKLFF	TGTGCCAGCAGCGTAAGCGGGAGCATGGCTAATGAAAAACTGTTTTTT	NA	NA	TRBV9	TRBJ1-4
CASGPTMGTEAFF	TGTGCCAGTGGGCCTACAATGGGCACTGAAGCTTTCTTT	NA	NA	TRBV19	TRBJ1-1
CASSYGGNEQYF	TGTGCCAGTAGTTACGGAGGGAACGAGCAGTACTTC	NA	NA	TRBV19	TRBJ2-7
CASTVLDGNTIYF	TGTGCCAGCACGGTCCTGGATGGAAACACCATATATTTT	NA	NA	TRBV6-6	TRBJ1-3
CASGSAANVLAF	TGTGCCAGTGGCTCCGCTGCCAACGTCCTGGCTTTC	NA	NA	TRBV27	TRBJ2-6
CASTLGFNEQFF	TGTGCCAGCACCCTGGGATTCAATGAGCAGTTCTTC	few	NA	TRBV7-9	TRBJ2-1
CASSTRTGPLQETQYF	TGTGCCAGCAGTACTAGGACAGGGCCGCTCCAAGAGACCCAGTACTTC	NA	TRBD1	TRBV28	TRBJ2-5
CASRSTDGSYEQYF	TGTGCCAGCAGATCTACCGACGGCTCCTACGAGCAGTACTTC	NA	NA	TRBV6-6	TRBJ2-7
CASNPWGTEQYF	TGTGCCAGCAACCCGTGGGGGACCGAGCAGTACTTC	NA	NA	TRBV28	TRBJ2-7
CASSLMADSKNTEAFF	TGTGCCAGCAGCTTAATGGCGGACAGTAAGAACACTGAAGCTTTCTTT	once	NA	TRBV7-3	TRBJ1-1
CASTGGEQYF	TGTGCCAGCACCGGGGGCGAGCAGTACTTC	NA	NA	TRBV7-6	TRBJ2-7